These T cell receptor beta chains were read from a single sample in a study of T cells in Graves' hyperthyroidism and ophthalmopathy. TCRdb re-called the multiplex PCR reads with MiXCR, one entry per CDR3 protein. The table lists about 500,000 distinct CDR3 sequences, 16% of them singletons, with approximately 30% in the top ten. The sequencing input was blood. The origin of the receptors is a woman aged 25-40 years with Graves' ophthalmopathy. The CDR3 runs from the conserved cysteine through the conserved F or W. Fields, in order: clone size, J gene, V gene, CDR3 length, D gene, CDR3 protein, CDR3 DNA. A D gene is named only where the DNA matches it firmly. The size field is filled for only some rows; it gives once, few, many or a size class.

clone size: many
J gene: TRBJ2-7
V gene: TRBV5-6
CDR3 length: 14
D gene: TRBD2
CDR3 protein: CASSLEAGFNEQYF
CDR3 DNA: TGTGCCAGCAGCTTGGAAGCGGGATTTAACGAGCAGTACTTC

clone size: NA
J gene: TRBJ1-1
V gene: TRBV9
CDR3 length: 16
D gene: TRBD1
CDR3 protein: CASSVGDREGGTEAFF
CDR3 DNA: TGTGCCAGCAGCGTAGGGGACAGGGAGGGGGGCACTGAAGCTTTCTTT

clone size: NA
J gene: TRBJ2-2
V gene: TRBV5-1
CDR3 length: 18
D gene: TRBD1
CDR3 protein: CASSFAIGDRRNTGELFF
CDR3 DNA: TGCGCCAGCAGCTTTGCCATTGGGGACAGGCGGAACACCGGGGAGCTGTTTTTT

clone size: many
J gene: TRBJ2-1
V gene: TRBV28
CDR3 length: 18
D gene: TRBD2
CDR3 protein: CASSWGTSGISSYNEQFF
CDR3 DNA: TGTGCCAGCAGTTGGGGGACTAGCGGGATTAGCTCCTACAATGAGCAGTTCTTC

clone size: few
J gene: TRBJ2-7
V gene: TRBV20-1
CDR3 length: 15
D gene: NA
CDR3 protein: CSASPTSLGPYEQYF
CDR3 DNA: TGCAGTGCTAGTCCTACCAGTTTGGGCCCCTACGAGCAGTACTTC

clone size: many
J gene: TRBJ2-7
V gene: TRBV7-2
CDR3 length: 15
D gene: NA
CDR3 protein: CASREKGLLGYEQYF
CDR3 DNA: TGTGCCAGCCGCGAGAAGGGTTTGCTTGGCTACGAGCAGTACTTC

clone size: NA
J gene: TRBJ2-1
V gene: TRBV5-8
CDR3 length: 11
D gene: NA
CDR3 protein: CASIGGREQFF
CDR3 DNA: TGTGCCAGCATCGGGGGAAGGGAGCAGTTCTTC

clone size: NA
J gene: TRBJ2-7
V gene: TRBV27
CDR3 length: 13
D gene: TRBD1
CDR3 protein: CATFDRVKYEQYF
CDR3 DNA: TGTGCCACCTTCGACAGGGTGAAGTACGAGCAGTACTTC

clone size: NA
J gene: TRBJ1-6
V gene: TRBV28
CDR3 length: 14
D gene: NA
CDR3 protein: CASSLSPRGSPLHF
CDR3 DNA: TGTGCCAGCAGTTTGTCCCCCCGGGGCTCACCCCTCCACTTT

clone size: few
J gene: TRBJ2-7
V gene: TRBV27
CDR3 length: 14
D gene: NA
CDR3 protein: CASSLQGGAGEQYF
CDR3 DNA: TGTGCCAGCAGTTTACAGGGGGGAGCGGGCGAGCAGTACTTC

clone size: NA
J gene: TRBJ2-5
V gene: TRBV28
CDR3 length: 14
D gene: TRBD1
CDR3 protein: CASSDTTGSETQYF
CDR3 DNA: TGTGCCAGCAGTGACACGACAGGGTCGGAGACCCAGTACTTC

clone size: many
J gene: TRBJ1-5
V gene: TRBV6-2/TRBV6-3
CDR3 length: 15
D gene: NA
CDR3 protein: CASSSPSGPNQPQHF
CDR3 DNA: TGTGCCAGCAGTTCCCCGTCAGGGCCCAATCAGCCCCAGCATTTT

clone size: many
J gene: TRBJ2-5
V gene: TRBV5-4
CDR3 length: 14
D gene: NA
CDR3 protein: CASSLAGGSPAQYF
CDR3 DNA: TGTGCCAGCAGCTTGGCCGGTGGCTCCCCGGCCCAGTACTTC

clone size: NA
J gene: TRBJ2-6
V gene: TRBV6-1
CDR3 length: 14
D gene: NA
CDR3 protein: CASTSRAGANVLTF
CDR3 DNA: TGTGCCAGCACGTCTAGAGCCGGGGCCAACGTCCTGACTTTC

clone size: NA
J gene: TRBJ2-7
V gene: TRBV28
CDR3 length: 13
D gene: NA
CDR3 protein: CAGQNRETYEQYF
CDR3 DNA: TGTGCCGGACAGAACAGGGAAACCTACGAGCAGTACTTC

clone size: many
J gene: TRBJ2-3
V gene: TRBV28
CDR3 length: 12
D gene: NA
CDR3 protein: CASSPTGITQYF
CDR3 DNA: TGTGCCAGCAGTCCCACCGGGATTACGCAGTATTTT

clone size: NA
J gene: TRBJ1-4
V gene: TRBV2
CDR3 length: 14
D gene: NA
CDR3 protein: CASRNFLTNEKLFF
CDR3 DNA: TGTGCCAGCAGGAACTTTTTAACTAATGAAAAACTGTTTTTT

clone size: many
J gene: TRBJ2-5
V gene: TRBV20-1
CDR3 length: 12
D gene: NA
CDR3 protein: CSAPDGGETQYF
CDR3 DNA: TGCAGTGCTCCGGATGGAGGGGAGACCCAGTACTTC

clone size: NA
J gene: TRBJ2-7
V gene: TRBV9
CDR3 length: 15
D gene: TRBD1
CDR3 protein: CASSLDGTEVYEQYF
CDR3 DNA: TGTGCCAGCAGCCTAGACGGGACAGAAGTCTACGAGCAGTACTTC

clone size: many
J gene: TRBJ2-5
V gene: TRBV20-1
CDR3 length: 11
D gene: NA
CDR3 protein: CSAGRGETQYF
CDR3 DNA: TGCAGCGCGGGCCGAGGGGAGACCCAGTACTTC

clone size: many
J gene: TRBJ1-1
V gene: TRBV6-2/TRBV6-3
CDR3 length: 16
D gene: TRBD1
CDR3 protein: CASSYGYRGVDTEAFF
CDR3 DNA: TGTGCCAGCAGTTACGGATACAGGGGAGTGGACACTGAAGCTTTCTTT

clone size: NA
J gene: TRBJ2-3
V gene: TRBV20-1
CDR3 length: 13
D gene: NA
CDR3 protein: CSARGLSTDTQYF
CDR3 DNA: TGCAGTGCTAGAGGCCTTAGCACAGATACGCAGTATTTT

clone size: many
J gene: TRBJ1-1
V gene: TRBV20-1
CDR3 length: 16
D gene: TRBD1
CDR3 protein: CSARGQGRSVNTEAFF
CDR3 DNA: TGCAGTGCAAGAGGACAGGGGAGATCGGTGAACACTGAAGCTTTCTTT

clone size: NA
J gene: TRBJ2-3
V gene: TRBV7-2
CDR3 length: 16
D gene: TRBD2
CDR3 protein: CASSATAGVGDHTQYF
CDR3 DNA: TGTGCCAGCAGCGCAACAGCGGGAGTGGGGGATCATACGCAGTATTTT

clone size: NA
J gene: TRBJ2-4
V gene: TRBV6-2/TRBV6-3
CDR3 length: 17
D gene: TRBD1
CDR3 protein: CASLSPGTGGSKNIQYF
CDR3 DNA: TGTGCCAGCCTAAGCCCCGGGACAGGGGGCAGCAAAAACATTCAGTACTTC

clone size: NA
J gene: TRBJ2-6
V gene: TRBV5-1
CDR3 length: 15
D gene: NA
CDR3 protein: CATTDVSSGANVLTF
CDR3 DNA: TGCGCCACCACGGACGTTTCCTCTGGGGCCAACGTCCTGACTTTC

clone size: few
J gene: TRBJ2-3
V gene: TRBV9
CDR3 length: 14
D gene: NA
CDR3 protein: CASSSDLSTDTQYF
CDR3 DNA: TGTGCCAGCAGCTCAGATCTAAGCACAGATACGCAGTATTTT

clone size: NA
J gene: TRBJ2-7
V gene: TRBV6-2/TRBV6-3
CDR3 length: 14
D gene: NA
CDR3 protein: CASSYSGITYEQYF
CDR3 DNA: TGTGCCAGCAGTTACTCAGGGATTACCTACGAGCAGTACTTC

clone size: many
J gene: TRBJ2-7
V gene: TRBV29-1
CDR3 length: 12
D gene: TRBD1
CDR3 protein: CSVRQGINEQYF
CDR3 DNA: TGCAGCGTTAGACAGGGTATTAACGAGCAGTACTTC

clone size: NA
J gene: TRBJ1-6
V gene: TRBV6-5
CDR3 length: 16
D gene: TRBD1
CDR3 protein: CASSYSPTGENSPLHF
CDR3 DNA: TGTGCCAGCAGTTACTCGCCAACAGGGGAAAATTCACCCCTCCACTTT

clone size: NA
J gene: TRBJ2-5
V gene: TRBV7-8
CDR3 length: 12
D gene: NA
CDR3 protein: CASRPQQETQYF
CDR3 DNA: TGTGCCAGCAGACCCCAGCAAGAGACCCAGTACTTC

clone size: many
J gene: TRBJ2-3
V gene: TRBV2
CDR3 length: 13
D gene: NA
CDR3 protein: CASSGTDTNTQYF
CDR3 DNA: TGTGCCAGCAGTGGTACAGATACAAATACGCAGTATTTT

clone size: NA
J gene: TRBJ2-2
V gene: TRBV6-2/TRBV6-3
CDR3 length: 12
D gene: TRBD1
CDR3 protein: CASSYRQGVLFF
CDR3 DNA: TGTGCCAGCAGTTACCGACAGGGCGTGCTGTTTTTT

clone size: many
J gene: TRBJ2-2
V gene: TRBV3-1
CDR3 length: 15
D gene: NA
CDR3 protein: CASSSSDRYTGELFF
CDR3 DNA: TGTGCCAGCAGTTCCAGCGACCGTTACACCGGGGAGCTGTTTTTT

clone size: many
J gene: TRBJ1-5
V gene: TRBV19
CDR3 length: 12
D gene: NA
CDR3 protein: CASSIPDQPQHF
CDR3 DNA: TGTGCCAGTAGTATCCCGGATCAGCCCCAGCATTTT

clone size: few
J gene: TRBJ1-6
V gene: TRBV19
CDR3 length: 15
D gene: NA
CDR3 protein: CASTGRDSYNSPLHF
CDR3 DNA: TGTGCCAGTACGGGAAGGGACTCCTATAATTCACCCCTCCACTTT

clone size: NA
J gene: TRBJ2-3
V gene: TRBV7-9
CDR3 length: 15
D gene: TRBD2
CDR3 protein: CASSLVGSGSDTQYF
CDR3 DNA: TGTGCCAGCAGCTTAGTAGGTAGCGGGAGTGATACGCAGTATTTT

clone size: NA
J gene: TRBJ1-6
V gene: TRBV28
CDR3 length: 16
D gene: NA
CDR3 protein: CASSLGRSSYNSPLHF
CDR3 DNA: TGTGCCAGCAGCCTGGGCAGGAGCTCCTATAATTCACCCCTCCACTTT

clone size: few
J gene: TRBJ2-7
V gene: TRBV5-4
CDR3 length: 13
D gene: NA
CDR3 protein: CASSPRVSYEQYF
CDR3 DNA: TGTGCCAGCAGCCCCCGAGTCAGTTACGAGCAGTACTTC

clone size: few
J gene: TRBJ2-6
V gene: TRBV20-1
CDR3 length: 17
D gene: NA
CDR3 protein: CSARDPSRASGANVLTF
CDR3 DNA: TGCAGTGCTAGAGACCCAAGCAGGGCCTCTGGGGCCAACGTCCTGACTTTC

clone size: NA
J gene: TRBJ1-1
V gene: TRBV7-3
CDR3 length: 14
D gene: NA
CDR3 protein: CASSQLTPNTEAFF
CDR3 DNA: TGTGCCAGCAGCCAACTTACACCGAACACTGAAGCTTTCTTT

clone size: few
J gene: TRBJ2-5
V gene: TRBV19
CDR3 length: 15
D gene: NA
CDR3 protein: CASSKTGQGRETQYF
CDR3 DNA: TGTGCCAGTAGTAAGACGGGTCAGGGGCGAGAGACCCAGTACTTC

clone size: few
J gene: TRBJ1-4
V gene: TRBV7-8
CDR3 length: 13
D gene: TRBD1
CDR3 protein: CAILDRDGEKLFF
CDR3 DNA: TGTGCCATACTCGACAGGGATGGCGAAAAACTGTTTTTT

clone size: NA
J gene: TRBJ1-6
V gene: TRBV19
CDR3 length: 15
D gene: TRBD1
CDR3 protein: CASRSPGQGNSPLHF
CDR3 DNA: TGTGCCAGTAGATCCCCGGGACAGGGGAATTCACCCCTCCACTTT

clone size: NA
J gene: TRBJ2-4
V gene: TRBV6-1
CDR3 length: 15
D gene: TRBD2
CDR3 protein: CASSWTAGGKNIQYF
CDR3 DNA: TGTGCCAGCAGTTGGACTGCGGGGGGCAAAAACATTCAGTACTTC

clone size: NA
J gene: TRBJ2-1
V gene: TRBV12-3/TRBV12-4
CDR3 length: 13
D gene: NA
CDR3 protein: CASSFYENNEQFF
CDR3 DNA: TGTGCCAGCAGTTTCTACGAGAACAATGAGCAGTTCTTC

clone size: few
J gene: TRBJ2-1
V gene: TRBV20-1
CDR3 length: 17
D gene: NA
CDR3 protein: CSARDSFGQTLYNEQFF
CDR3 DNA: TGCAGTGCTAGAGATAGTTTCGGTCAAACCCTGTACAATGAGCAGTTCTTC